This is a list of T cell receptor beta chains from one sample in a study of early T cells in non-severe SARS-CoV-2 infection. Each CDR3 protein is one row after TCRdb ran MiXCR on the 5' RACE reads. The profile covers 80,000 to 100,000 distinct CDR3 sequences, with approximately 13% appearing a single time and just over 6.5% taken by the ten largest. Sequenced sample: whole blood. These receptors were obtained from an adult who was a healthcare worker with PCR-confirmed SARS-CoV-2 infection or an uninfected control (not recorded which). CDR3s include the opening cysteine and the closing phenylalanine or tryptophan. Each record gives: CDR3 length, clone size, D gene, J gene, V gene, CDR3 DNA, CDR3 protein. D genes are given only for firm matches. Clone size appears in some rows only: once, few, many, or a class for an expanded clone.

length: 15
size: .
D: TRBD1
J: TRBJ1-1
V: TRBV20-1
DNA: TGCAGTGCCAGGCGGACAGGGAGCACTAACACTGAAGCTTTCTTT
CDR3: CSARRTGSTNTEAFF

length: 16
size: few
D: TRBD2
J: TRBJ2-3
V: TRBV12-3/TRBV12-4
DNA: TGTGCCAGCAGTCCTGGGACTAGCGTGAGCACAGATACGCAGTATTTT
CDR3: CASSPGTSVSTDTQYF

length: 18
size: few
D: .
J: TRBJ2-7
V: TRBV4-1
DNA: TGCGCCAGCAGCCCTGAACCCGGCTACCAGGAGGGCCTCTACGAGCAGTACTTC
CDR3: CASSPEPGYQEGLYEQYF

length: 15
size: .
D: .
J: TRBJ2-1
V: TRBV29-1
DNA: TGCAGCGTTGAATCCTGGGGGGAATCCTACAATGAGCAGTTCTTC
CDR3: CSVESWGESYNEQFF

length: 13
size: many
D: TRBD2
J: TRBJ2-2
V: TRBV19
DNA: TGTGCCAGACGTAGCGGGAGTGGCGGGGAGCTGTTTTTT
CDR3: CARRSGSGGELFF

length: 15
size: few
D: TRBD1
J: TRBJ1-6
V: TRBV7-2
DNA: TGTGCCAGCAGCTTAACGGGACAGAAGAATTCACCCCTCCACTTT
CDR3: CASSLTGQKNSPLHF

length: 15
size: .
D: .
J: TRBJ1-6
V: TRBV6-6
DNA: TGTGCCAGCAGTTACCCCGCCAGGGGTGGTTCACCCCTCCACTTT
CDR3: CASSYPARGGSPLHF

length: 14
size: .
D: .
J: TRBJ2-3
V: TRBV5-4
DNA: TGTGTCAGCAGCTTGTCACGGGCTGGAGATACGCAGTATTTT
CDR3: CVSSLSRAGDTQYF

length: 15
size: few
D: TRBD1
J: TRBJ2-5
V: TRBV27
DNA: TGTGCCAGCAGTACCAGACAGGGGTTACTAGAGACCCAGTACTTC
CDR3: CASSTRQGLLETQYF

length: 13
size: .
D: TRBD1
J: TRBJ1-1
V: TRBV29-1
DNA: TGCAGCGGAAATCTAGGGGGCAACACTGAAGCTTTCTTT
CDR3: CSGNLGGNTEAFF

length: 14
size: few
D: .
J: TRBJ1-3
V: TRBV3-1
DNA: TGTGCCAGCAGCCAAGTCGTTTCTGGAAACACCATATATTTT
CDR3: CASSQVVSGNTIYF

length: 14
size: many
D: TRBD2
J: TRBJ2-3
V: TRBV29-1
DNA: TGCAGCGTTCGACTAGCGGGGCCCACAGATACGCAGTATTTT
CDR3: CSVRLAGPTDTQYF

length: 15
size: .
D: .
J: TRBJ1-5
V: TRBV20-1
DNA: TGCAGTGCTAGAGATGTCCGGGACGTCAATCAGCCCCAGCATTTT
CDR3: CSARDVRDVNQPQHF

length: 15
size: many
D: .
J: TRBJ1-6
V: TRBV3-1
DNA: TGTGCCAGCAGCCAAGATCAAGGGGTAAATTCACCCCTCCACTTT
CDR3: CASSQDQGVNSPLHF

length: 15
size: .
D: .
J: TRBJ1-6
V: TRBV5-1
DNA: TGCGCCAGCAGCTTGGATCTGGGATCGAGTTCACCCCTCCACTTT
CDR3: CASSLDLGSSSPLHF

length: 14
size: few
D: .
J: TRBJ1-5
V: TRBV24-1
DNA: TGTGCCACCAGTGATCAGACAGTAAGCGAGCCCCAGCATTTT
CDR3: CATSDQTVSEPQHF

length: 16
size: .
D: .
J: TRBJ2-2
V: TRBV24-1
DNA: TGTGCCACCAGTGATTCCGGACAAGCGAACACCGGGGAGCTGTTTTTT
CDR3: CATSDSGQANTGELFF

length: 12
size: few
D: .
J: TRBJ2-3
V: TRBV20-1
DNA: TGCAGTGCTAGCCTCCCTACAGATACGCAGTATTTT
CDR3: CSASLPTDTQYF

length: 12
size: many
D: .
J: TRBJ1-6
V: TRBV11-2
DNA: TGTGCCAGCAGCTTAGAAGGATCACCCCTCCACTTT
CDR3: CASSLEGSPLHF

length: 14
size: few
D: TRBD2
J: TRBJ2-3
V: TRBV3-1
DNA: TGTGCCAGCAGCCCTGGACTAGCCGCAGATACGCAGTATTTT
CDR3: CASSPGLAADTQYF

length: 14
size: .
D: TRBD2
J: TRBJ2-7
V: TRBV7-8
DNA: TGTGCCAGCAGCTTTACTAGCGGGTCCTACGAGCAGTACTTC
CDR3: CASSFTSGSYEQYF

length: 18
size: many
D: .
J: TRBJ1-5
V: TRBV21-1
DNA: TGTGCCAGCAGCAAAGTAGAAGGACCGCGAAATAGCAATCAGCCCCAGCATTTT
CDR3: CASSKVEGPRNSNQPQHF

length: 14
size: few
D: .
J: TRBJ1-5
V: TRBV19
DNA: TGTGCCAGTAGTATACGGGGCAGCAATCAGCCCCAGCATTTT
CDR3: CASSIRGSNQPQHF

length: 12
size: many
D: .
J: TRBJ1-1
V: TRBV6-2/TRBV6-3
DNA: TGTGCCAGCAGAACCCCGACAGGTGAAGCTTTCTTT
CDR3: CASRTPTGEAFF

length: 15
size: .
D: .
J: TRBJ2-3
V: TRBV28
DNA: TGTGCCAGCAGTCCCCCCGGAGTTGGAGCAGATACGCAGTATTTT
CDR3: CASSPPGVGADTQYF

length: 15
size: few
D: .
J: TRBJ1-1
V: TRBV7-9
DNA: TGTGCCAGCAGATGGGGACAAAGGGACGGTGATGAAGCTTTCTTT
CDR3: CASRWGQRDGDEAFF